This T cell receptor (beta chain) was sequenced for a study of T cell repertoires in cytomegalovirus infection. This clonotype was observed a handful of times. Germline lookup yields CDR1 MDHEN and CDR2 SYDVKM. This CDR3 spans 14 amino acids. Unmatched junction bases numbered 5, after V lost 1 base and J lost 10 bases. One entry per CDR3 protein, called by TCRdb with MiXCR from the reads. Found here are around 440,000 distinct CDR3 sequences, 11% of them singletons; the top ten hold roughly 10%. The receptor's source is a human donor in good health (CMV status not recorded). Some clones in this sample may be carry-over from other donors' samples. The rearrangement uses TRBV28 and TRBJ2-3, with 10 bases identical to TRBD2. The sequencing sample was made of PBMCs. Written as DNA, the CDR3 is TGTGCCAGCAGTTTATCCCTAGCGGGAGAGTCGCAGTATTTT. Translation: CASSLSLAGESQYF.